This TCR beta chain derives from a study of cytomegalovirus exposure and HLA in healthy donors. Study-level results: Because they were indistinguishable, some V segments, including TRBV6-2 and TRBV6-3, were excluded. It emerged from a later analysis that several of the most significant clusters appeared to be linked to common viral pathogens. Cytomegalovirus status was reportedly diagnosed by the classifier with high sensitivity and specificity.

Vbeta (60) and Jbeta (13) primers were used in the PCR. Using immunoSEQ multiplex PCR, the repertoire was profiled, and TCRdb retains in-frame clones only, with some absent. The repertoire includes 120,000 to 150,000 clones, approximately 79% of them detected once, and approximately 0.9% sits in the top ten. On this clone: Its specificity is not known.

Between the trimmed V and J ends, which lost 5 bases and 3 bases, there was a span of 18 bases. This CDR3 is 16 amino acids long. Germline V gives CDR1 SGHAT, CDR2 FQNNGV. Sequenced sample: PBMCs. The clonotype comes from a man between 18 and 29 years old in good health and CMV-seronegative. The chain uses TRBV11-2 and TRBJ2-3; tentative D call: TRBD1 (5 bases). The CDR3 sequence: CASSGGRVVITDTQYF. The DNA for the CDR3 is TGTGCCAGCAGCGGCGGCAGGGTAGTTATAACAGATACGCAGTATTTT.